What follows is one T cell receptor (beta chain) and its context. Germline CDR1 and CDR2: MNHNY and SVGAGI (reference sequence). Trimming shortened V by 7 bases and J by 0 bases, and 10 bases separated the two germline ends. This CDR3 comprises 14 residues. The data were taken from a study of T cell changes during pregnancy in multiple sclerosis. TCRdb's table, derived via immunoSEQ multiplex PCR, lists solely in-frame clones and lacks some. The table records tens of thousands of clones, 85% to 95% of them present only once. The TCR originated in a female donor with multiple sclerosis, enrolled in a pregnancy study. Sample: peripheral blood, taken after pregnancy. The V gene is TRBV6-6, the J gene TRBJ1-5; D might be TRBD1 (5 bases). The CDR3 protein is CASTQEPSNQPQHF. CDR3 DNA: TGTGCCAGCACACAGGAACCTAGCAATCAGCCCCAGCATTTT.